A selection of T cell receptor beta chains follows, all from one sample in a study of T cell repertoires in cytomegalovirus infection. TCRdb fed the reads into MiXCR, producing one record per CDR3 protein. This table holds over 150,000 distinct CDR3 sequences, over 13% found once. Sequencing was carried out using PBMCs. The receptor set was obtained from a human donor in good health (CMV status not recorded). Some clones in this sample may be carry-over from other donors' samples. Each CDR3 is given with its conserved first and last residue. D genes are given only for firm matches. A clone size is listed for some rows: how often the clone was seen (once, few, many), or a class if it is expanded.

d_call: TRBD2
clone_size: NA
j_call: TRBJ2-5
v_call: TRBV7-3
cdr3_aa: CASSQTSLETQYF
cdr3_nt: TGTGCCAGCAGCCAGACTAGCCTTGAGACCCAGTACTTC

d_call: TRBD2
clone_size: many
j_call: TRBJ2-7
v_call: TRBV6-6
cdr3_aa: CASSYSSGSGAGEQYF
cdr3_nt: TGTGCCAGCAGTTACTCTTCAGGTAGCGGGGCGGGGGAGCAGTACTTC

d_call: NA
clone_size: few
j_call: TRBJ2-5
v_call: TRBV10-3
cdr3_aa: CAISEQILETQYF
cdr3_nt: TGTGCCATCAGTGAGCAAATACTAGAGACCCAGTACTTC

d_call: NA
clone_size: few
j_call: TRBJ1-2
v_call: TRBV4-1
cdr3_aa: CASNQFRIGNYGYTF
cdr3_nt: TGCGCCAGCAACCAATTCCGGATCGGCAACTATGGCTACACCTTC

d_call: NA
clone_size: many
j_call: TRBJ1-4
v_call: TRBV28
cdr3_aa: CASSALGVANEKLFF
cdr3_nt: TGTGCCAGCAGCGCTCTGGGAGTTGCTAATGAAAAACTGTTTTTT

d_call: TRBD1
clone_size: few
j_call: TRBJ1-2
v_call: TRBV7-3
cdr3_aa: CASSWTGSNYGYTF
cdr3_nt: TGTGCCAGCAGCTGGACAGGGAGTAACTATGGCTACACCTTC

d_call: NA
clone_size: NA
j_call: TRBJ1-5
v_call: TRBV6-6
cdr3_aa: CASSIPPAGQPQHF
cdr3_nt: TGTGCCAGCAGTATACCGCCCGCGGGTCAGCCCCAGCATTTT

d_call: NA
clone_size: many
j_call: TRBJ2-7
v_call: TRBV7-9
cdr3_aa: CASSPGGDSRYEQYF
cdr3_nt: TGTGCCAGCAGCCCAGGGGGGGACAGCCGCTACGAGCAGTACTTC

d_call: NA
clone_size: many
j_call: TRBJ2-2
v_call: TRBV28
cdr3_aa: CASRRMAGTGELFF
cdr3_nt: TGTGCCAGCAGAAGGATGGCGGGAACCGGGGAGCTGTTTTTT

d_call: NA
clone_size: many
j_call: TRBJ1-1
v_call: TRBV7-6
cdr3_aa: CASSLGTSGTEAFF
cdr3_nt: TGTGCCAGCAGCTTAGGGACATCCGGTACTGAAGCTTTCTTT

d_call: NA
clone_size: many
j_call: TRBJ2-6
v_call: TRBV6-1
cdr3_aa: CASSWTAFSGANVLTF
cdr3_nt: TGTGCCAGCAGTTGGACAGCGTTCTCTGGGGCCAACGTCCTGACTTTC

d_call: NA
clone_size: few
j_call: TRBJ2-7
v_call: TRBV29-1
cdr3_aa: CSAANPKPYEQYF
cdr3_nt: TGCAGCGCGGCAAACCCAAAGCCCTACGAGCAGTACTTC

d_call: TRBD1
clone_size: NA
j_call: TRBJ2-4
v_call: TRBV28
cdr3_aa: CASSFNRGNIQYF
cdr3_nt: TGTGCCAGCAGTTTTAACAGGGGAAACATTCAGTACTTC

d_call: NA
clone_size: many
j_call: TRBJ2-1
v_call: TRBV7-2
cdr3_aa: CASSLGFIREQFF
cdr3_nt: TGTGCCAGCAGCTTAGGGTTTATCCGGGAACAGTTCTTC

d_call: NA
clone_size: once
j_call: TRBJ1-1
v_call: TRBV29-1
cdr3_aa: CSVPARGRVSTEAFF
cdr3_nt: TGCAGCGTACCGGCCCGGGGGCGAGTATCCACTGAAGCTTTCTTT

d_call: TRBD1
clone_size: many
j_call: TRBJ2-2
v_call: TRBV29-1
cdr3_aa: CSVRQGQAGELFF
cdr3_nt: TGCAGCGTAAGACAGGGGCAGGCCGGGGAGCTGTTTTTT

d_call: NA
clone_size: many
j_call: TRBJ2-7
v_call: TRBV25-1
cdr3_aa: CASKGAGLISYEQYF
cdr3_nt: TGTGCCAGCAAGGGGGCGGGGTTAATCTCCTACGAGCAGTACTTC

d_call: NA
clone_size: NA
j_call: TRBJ1-1
v_call: TRBV7-4
cdr3_aa: CASSFSRTEACF
cdr3_nt: TGTGCCAGCAGCTTTTCACGGACTGAAGCTTGCTTT

d_call: TRBD2
clone_size: NA
j_call: TRBJ2-6
v_call: TRBV6-5
cdr3_aa: CASNRLAGNSPTSGANVLTF
cdr3_nt: TGTGCCAGCAACCGACTAGCGGGAAACAGCCCTACCTCTGGGGCCAACGTCCTGACTTTC

d_call: NA
clone_size: many
j_call: TRBJ2-3
v_call: TRBV7-6
cdr3_aa: CASSLVVGGPHTQYF
cdr3_nt: TGTGCCAGCAGCTTAGTTGTGGGGGGGCCGCATACGCAGTATTTT